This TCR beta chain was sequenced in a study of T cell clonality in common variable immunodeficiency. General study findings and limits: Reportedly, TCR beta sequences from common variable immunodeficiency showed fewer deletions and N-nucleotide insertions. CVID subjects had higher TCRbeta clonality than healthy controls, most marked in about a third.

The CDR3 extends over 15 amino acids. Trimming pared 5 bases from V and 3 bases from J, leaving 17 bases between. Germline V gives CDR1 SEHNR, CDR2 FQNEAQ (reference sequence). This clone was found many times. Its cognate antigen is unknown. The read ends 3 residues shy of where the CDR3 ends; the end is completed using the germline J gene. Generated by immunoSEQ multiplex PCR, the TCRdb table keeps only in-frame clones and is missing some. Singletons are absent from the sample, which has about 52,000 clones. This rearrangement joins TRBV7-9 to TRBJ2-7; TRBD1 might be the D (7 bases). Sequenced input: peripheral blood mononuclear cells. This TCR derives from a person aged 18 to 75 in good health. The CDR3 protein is CASSPINRGGYEQYF. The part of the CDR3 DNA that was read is TGTGCCAGCAGCCCAATCAACAGGGGAGGCTACGAG.